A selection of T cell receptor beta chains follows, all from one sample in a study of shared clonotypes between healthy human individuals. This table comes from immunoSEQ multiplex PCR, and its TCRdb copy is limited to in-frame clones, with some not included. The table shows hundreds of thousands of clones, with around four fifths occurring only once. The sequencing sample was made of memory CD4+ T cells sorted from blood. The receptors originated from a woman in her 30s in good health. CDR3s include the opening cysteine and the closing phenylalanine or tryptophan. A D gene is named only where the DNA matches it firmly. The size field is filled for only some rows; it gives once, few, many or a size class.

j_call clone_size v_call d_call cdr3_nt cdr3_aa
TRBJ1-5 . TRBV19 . TGTGCCAGTAGCATCCGGGACATAAGCAATCAGCCCCAGCATTTT CASSIRDISNQPQHF
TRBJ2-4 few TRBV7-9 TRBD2 TGTGCCAGCAGCTTAGAGCGGGAGGGCGGAGTTCAGTACTTC CASSLEREGGVQYF
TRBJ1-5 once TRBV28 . TGTGCCAGCAGTTTAGCGCAGGGGATAGGGCAGCCCCAGCATTTT CASSLAQGIGQPQHF
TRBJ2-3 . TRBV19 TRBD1 TGTGCCAGTAGTACCACCGGGACAGGCGGCACAGATACGCAGTATTTT CASSTTGTGGTDTQYF
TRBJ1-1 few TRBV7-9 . TGTGCCAGCAGCGCATCACCCACGAACACTGAAGCTTTCTTT CASSASPTNTEAFF
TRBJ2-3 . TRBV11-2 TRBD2 TGTGCCAGCAGCTTAGTGGCGACCGGGAGGGCACGAGATACGCAGTATTTT CASSLVATGRARDTQYF
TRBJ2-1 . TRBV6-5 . TGTGCCAGCAGTTACTCGTTTAGGTCCGGTGAGCAGTTCTTC CASSYSFRSGEQFF
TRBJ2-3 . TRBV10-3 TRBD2 TGTGCCACGGGACTAGCGGGAGGGAGCCGCTCAGATACGCAGTATTTT CATGLAGGSRSDTQYF
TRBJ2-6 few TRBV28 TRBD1 TGTGCCAGCAGTTATTTGGGTCGAGGACAGGGAATGGGGGCCAACGTCCTGACTTTC CASSYLGRGQGMGANVLTF
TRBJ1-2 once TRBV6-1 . TGTGCCACCGGCCAATACAGGGTGTCCTATGGCTACACCTTC CATGQYRVSYGYTF
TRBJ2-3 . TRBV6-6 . TGTGCCAGCAGTTACGCCCCGGGAATTGGAGCAGATACGCAGTATTTT CASSYAPGIGADTQYF
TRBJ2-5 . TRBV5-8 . TGTGCCAGCAGCTTGGGTTTCGGGATTCAAGAGACCCAGTACTTC CASSLGFGIQETQYF
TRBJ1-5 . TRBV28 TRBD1 TGTGCCAGCAATCCGGGACAGCTCTATCAGCCCCAGCATTTT CASNPGQLYQPQHF
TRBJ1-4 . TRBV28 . TGTGCCAGCAGTTTGGGCGGGGCAACTAATGAAAAACTGTTTTTT CASSLGGATNEKLFF
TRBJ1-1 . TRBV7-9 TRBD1 TGTGCCAGCAGCTTCACAGGGGAATTGGGCACTGAAGCTTTCTTT CASSFTGELGTEAFF
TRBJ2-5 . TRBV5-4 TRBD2 TGTGCCAGCAGCTCCGGACTAGCGGGAGTCGCAGAGACCCAGTACTTC CASSSGLAGVAETQYF
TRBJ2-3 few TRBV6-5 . TGTGCCAGCAGTTCTAGACCTTCAAGGGTCGGAGATACGCAGTATTTT CASSSRPSRVGDTQYF
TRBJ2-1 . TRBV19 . TGTGCCAGTACTCTCTCCTTTGGCTCCTACAATGAGCAGTTCTTC CASTLSFGSYNEQFF
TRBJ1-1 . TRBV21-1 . TGTGCCAGCAGCAAAGAGAACAGGGGGAGGAACACTGAAGCTTTCTTT CASSKENRGRNTEAFF
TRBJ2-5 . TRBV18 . TGTGCCAGCTCACCAGGTAACCTAGAGACCCAGTACTTC CASSPGNLETQYF
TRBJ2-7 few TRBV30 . TGTGCCTGGGGGGGCACCGTTACCTACGAGCAGTACTTC CAWGGTVTYEQYF
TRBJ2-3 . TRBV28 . TGTGCCAGCAAAAAGGCAGATACGCAGTATTTT CASKKADTQYF
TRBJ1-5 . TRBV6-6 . TGTGCCCCAAAGGGCCGGGACAGCAATCAGCCCCAGCATTTT CAPKGRDSNQPQHF
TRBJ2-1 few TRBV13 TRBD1 TGTGCCAGCAGCTCTCCGGGACAGGGGGCTTTCAATGAGCAGTTCTTC CASSSPGQGAFNEQFF
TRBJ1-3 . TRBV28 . TGTGCCAGCAGTTTACAGGGTCGCACCATATATTTT CASSLQGRTIYF
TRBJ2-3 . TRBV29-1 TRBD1 TGCAGCGCGACAGGGATCACAGATACGCAGTATTTT CSATGITDTQYF